Each of the 2 T cell receptor beta chains below was sequenced from the same sample in a study of graft-versus-host responses after intestinal transplantation. TCRdb's table, derived via immunoSEQ multiplex PCR, lists solely in-frame clones and lacks some. The sample lists approximately 28,000 clones; roughly 87% were seen once. The sequencing here drew on PBMCs, taken 450 to 460 days after intestinal transplantation. Receptors originate from a human patient who received an intestinal transplant, so some T cells may come from the graft donor.

As DNA, the CDR3 is TGCAGCGTTGAAGGGGTCAGGGTCTATGGCTACACCTTC. It codes for CSVEGVRVYGYTF. The genes are TRBV29-1 and TRBJ1-2, with D tentatively TRBD1 (5 bases). CDR3 length: 13 residues. V was trimmed by 1 base and J by 4 bases, leaving 10 bases between them. Germline CDR1 SQVTM, CDR2 ANQGSEA.

The J gene is TRBJ1-3, the V gene TRBV5-4; D is ambiguous. Between the trimmed V and J ends, which lost 5 bases and 0 bases, there was a span of 6 bases. CDR1 SGHNT and CDR2 YYREEE come from the germline V gene (reference sequence). This CDR3 comprises 13 residues. The DNA for the CDR3 is TGTGCCAGCAGGGCAGGCTCTGGAAACACCATATATTTT. It translates to CASRAGSGNTIYF.